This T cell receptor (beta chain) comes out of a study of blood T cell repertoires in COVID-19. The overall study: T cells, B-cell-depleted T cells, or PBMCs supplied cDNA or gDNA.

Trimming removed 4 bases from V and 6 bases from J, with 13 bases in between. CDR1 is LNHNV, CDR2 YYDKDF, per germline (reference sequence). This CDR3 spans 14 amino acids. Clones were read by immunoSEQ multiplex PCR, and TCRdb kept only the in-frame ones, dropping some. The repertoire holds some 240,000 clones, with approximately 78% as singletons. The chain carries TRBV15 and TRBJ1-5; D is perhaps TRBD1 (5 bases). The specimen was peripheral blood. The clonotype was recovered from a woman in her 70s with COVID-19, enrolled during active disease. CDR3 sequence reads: CATSTQVAGQPQHF. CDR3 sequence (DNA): TGTGCCACCAGCACACAGGTAGCGGGTCAGCCCCAGCATTTT. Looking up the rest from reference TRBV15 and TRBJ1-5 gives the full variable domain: DAMVIQNPRYQVTQFGKPVTLSCSQTLNHNVMYWYQQKSSQAPKLLFHYYDKDFNNEADTPDNFQSRRPNTSFCFLDIRSPGLGDTAMYLCATSTQVAGQPQHFGDGTRLSIL.